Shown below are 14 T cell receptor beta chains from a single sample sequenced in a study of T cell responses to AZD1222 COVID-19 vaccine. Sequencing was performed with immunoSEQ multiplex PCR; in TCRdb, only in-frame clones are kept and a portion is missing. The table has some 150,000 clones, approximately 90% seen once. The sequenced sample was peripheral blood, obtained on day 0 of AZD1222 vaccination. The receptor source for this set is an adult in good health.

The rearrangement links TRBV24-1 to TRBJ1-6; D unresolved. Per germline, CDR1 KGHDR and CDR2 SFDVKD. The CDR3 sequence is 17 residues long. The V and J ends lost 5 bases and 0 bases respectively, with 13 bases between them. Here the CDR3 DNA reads TGTGCCACCAGTGCCCTATCCTGGAGCTCCTATAATTCACCCCTCCACTTT. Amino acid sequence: CATSALSWSSYNSPLHF.

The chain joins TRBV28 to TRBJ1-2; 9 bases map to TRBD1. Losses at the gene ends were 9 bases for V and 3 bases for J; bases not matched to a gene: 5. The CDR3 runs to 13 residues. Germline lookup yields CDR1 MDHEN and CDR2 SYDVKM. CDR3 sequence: CASPGQGYYGYTF. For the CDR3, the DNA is TGTGCCAGTCCGGGACAGGGATACTATGGCTACACCTTC.

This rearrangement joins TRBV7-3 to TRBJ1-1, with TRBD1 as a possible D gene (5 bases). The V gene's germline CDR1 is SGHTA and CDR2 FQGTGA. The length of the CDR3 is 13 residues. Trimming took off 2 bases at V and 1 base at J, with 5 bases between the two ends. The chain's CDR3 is CASSLGQNTEAFF. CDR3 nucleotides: TGTGCCAGCAGCTTAGGACAGAACACTGAAGCTTTCTTT.

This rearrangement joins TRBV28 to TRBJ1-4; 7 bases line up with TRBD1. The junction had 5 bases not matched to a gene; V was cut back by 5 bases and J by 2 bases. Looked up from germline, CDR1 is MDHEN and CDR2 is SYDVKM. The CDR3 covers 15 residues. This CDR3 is CASSDRVGTNEKLFF. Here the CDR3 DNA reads TGTGCCAGCAGTGACAGGGTCGGTACTAATGAAAAACTGTTTTTT.

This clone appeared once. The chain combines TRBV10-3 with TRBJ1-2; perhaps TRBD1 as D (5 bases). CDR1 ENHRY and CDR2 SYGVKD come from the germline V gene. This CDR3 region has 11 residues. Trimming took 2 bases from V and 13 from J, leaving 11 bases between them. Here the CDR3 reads CAISEGAGCTF. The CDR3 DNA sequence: TGTGCCATCAGTGAGGGGGCGGGGTGCACCTTC.

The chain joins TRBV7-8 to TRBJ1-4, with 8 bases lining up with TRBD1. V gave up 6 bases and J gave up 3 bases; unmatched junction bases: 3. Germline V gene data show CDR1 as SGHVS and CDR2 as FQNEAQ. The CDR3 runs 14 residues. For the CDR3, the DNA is TGTGCCAGCAGTTGGACAGGGCCTAATGAAAAACTGTTTTTT. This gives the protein CASSWTGPNEKLFF.

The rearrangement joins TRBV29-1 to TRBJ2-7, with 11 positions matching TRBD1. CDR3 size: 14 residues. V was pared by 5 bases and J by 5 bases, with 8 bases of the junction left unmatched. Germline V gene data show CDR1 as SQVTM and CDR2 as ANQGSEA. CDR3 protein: CSVSGQGATDEQYF. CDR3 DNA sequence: TGCAGCGTTTCAGGACAGGGGGCGACCGACGAGCAGTACTTC.

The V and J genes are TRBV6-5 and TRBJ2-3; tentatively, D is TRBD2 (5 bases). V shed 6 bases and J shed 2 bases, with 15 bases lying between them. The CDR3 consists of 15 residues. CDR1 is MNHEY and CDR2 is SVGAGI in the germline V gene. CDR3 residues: CASSQARGITDTQYF. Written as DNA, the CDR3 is TGTGCCAGCAGCCAGGCCCGGGGAATCACAGATACGCAGTATTTT.

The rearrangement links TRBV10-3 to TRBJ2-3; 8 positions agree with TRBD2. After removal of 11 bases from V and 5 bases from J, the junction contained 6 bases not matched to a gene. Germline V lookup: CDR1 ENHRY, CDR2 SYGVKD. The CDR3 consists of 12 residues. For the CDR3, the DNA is TGTGCCGTGCGGGGGGAGGAAGATACGCAGTATTTT. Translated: CAVRGEEDTQYF.

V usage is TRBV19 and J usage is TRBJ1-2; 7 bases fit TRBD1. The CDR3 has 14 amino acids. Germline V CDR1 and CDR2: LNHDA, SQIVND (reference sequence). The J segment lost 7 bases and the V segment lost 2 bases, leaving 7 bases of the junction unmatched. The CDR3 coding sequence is TGTGCCAGTAGTATACCGGACAGGAAACTTGGCTACACCTTC. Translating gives CASSIPDRKLGYTF.

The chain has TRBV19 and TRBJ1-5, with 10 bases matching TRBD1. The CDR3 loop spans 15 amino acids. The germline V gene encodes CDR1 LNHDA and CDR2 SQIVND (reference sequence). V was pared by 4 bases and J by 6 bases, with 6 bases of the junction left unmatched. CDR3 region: CASSTRTGGGQPQHF. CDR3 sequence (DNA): TGTGCCAGTAGTACCAGGACAGGGGGAGGTCAGCCCCAGCATTTT.

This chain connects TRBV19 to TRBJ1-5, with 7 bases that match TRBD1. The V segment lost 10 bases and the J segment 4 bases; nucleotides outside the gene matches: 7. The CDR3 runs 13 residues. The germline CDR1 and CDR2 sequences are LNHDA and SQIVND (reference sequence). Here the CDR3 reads CAINRGPNQPQHF. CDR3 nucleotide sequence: TGTGCCATCAACAGGGGCCCGAATCAGCCCCAGCATTTT.

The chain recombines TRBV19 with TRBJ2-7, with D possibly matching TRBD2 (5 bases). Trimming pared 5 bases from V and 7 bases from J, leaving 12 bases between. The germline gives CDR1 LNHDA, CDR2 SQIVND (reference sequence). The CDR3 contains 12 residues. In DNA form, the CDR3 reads TGTGCCAGTAGTGGTATCGGGGATGAGCAGTACTTC. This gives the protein CASSGIGDEQYF.

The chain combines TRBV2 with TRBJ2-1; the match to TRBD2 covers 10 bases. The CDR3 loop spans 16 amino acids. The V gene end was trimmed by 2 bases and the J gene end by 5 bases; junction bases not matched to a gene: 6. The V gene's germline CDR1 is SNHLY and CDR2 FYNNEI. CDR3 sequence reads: CASSEWASGGHNEQFF. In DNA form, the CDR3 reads TGTGCCAGCAGTGAATGGGCTAGCGGGGGACACAATGAGCAGTTCTTC.